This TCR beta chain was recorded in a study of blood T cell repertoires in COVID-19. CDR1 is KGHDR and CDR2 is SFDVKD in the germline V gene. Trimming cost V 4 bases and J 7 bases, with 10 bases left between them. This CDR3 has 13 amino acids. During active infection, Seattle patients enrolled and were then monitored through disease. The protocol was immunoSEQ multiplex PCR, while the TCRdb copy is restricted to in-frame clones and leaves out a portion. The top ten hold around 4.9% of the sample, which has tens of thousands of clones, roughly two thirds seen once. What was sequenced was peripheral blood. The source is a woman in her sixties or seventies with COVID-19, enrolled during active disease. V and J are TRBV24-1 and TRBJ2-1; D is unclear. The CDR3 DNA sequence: TGTGCCACCAGTGACTACGAACGGAATGAGCAGTTCTTC. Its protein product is CATSDYERNEQFF.